The clone carrying this TCR beta chain was observed many times. CDR3-region Arm-PCR and iRepertoire HTBI primers produced the TCR beta libraries. TCRdb independently ran MiXCR on the multiplex PCR reads; one entry per CDR3 protein. The sample has approximately 540,000 distinct CDR3 sequences; 9.5% to 15% are singletons. This specimen belongs to a study of regulatory T cells in long-lasting Graves disease. In the study overall: Graves' patients diagnosed newly had used antithyroid drugs under 3 months.

Indicated time point: newly diagnosed GD, antithyroid drugs for less than 3 months. Scientists built the TCR library using RNA that was extracted from PBMCs. CDR3 length equals 15 residues. CDR1 and CDR2 from the germline V gene are GTSNPN and SVGIG (reference sequence). The V and J ends lost 3 bases and 2 bases, in that order; junction bases with no gene match: 7. These records were also assigned to another study, of T cells in Graves' hyperthyroidism and ophthalmopathy.

The TCR comes from a woman in her 30s with Graves disease. The chain links TRBV30 to TRBJ2-1; 7 bases align to TRBD2. The source was peripheral blood mononuclear cells (PBMCs), collected at new diagnosis, from a patient treated with antithyroid drugs. The DNA for the CDR3 is TGTGCCTGGAGGGGGGGGAGCGGACCCTACAATGAGCAGTTCTTC. This translates into CAWRGGSGPYNEQFF. Combining the CDR3 with reference TRBV30 and TRBJ2-1 gives the whole variable domain SQTIHQWPATLVQPVGSPLSLECTVEGTSNPNLYWYRQAAGRGLQLLFYSVGIGQISSEVPQNLSASRPQDRQFILSSKKLLLSDSGFYLCAWRGGSGPYNEQFFGPGTRLTVL.